Below are 31 T cell receptor beta chains sequenced from a single sample in a study of cytomegalovirus exposure and HLA in healthy donors. Primers included in the PCR were 60 Vbeta and 13 Jbeta primers. Data came from immunoSEQ multiplex PCR; TCRdb stores just in-frame clones and leaves some out. Of tens of thousands of clones listed, approximately 78% are singletons. Sequencing was carried out using PBMCs. These receptors were taken from a male donor in good health and CMV-seropositive.

The gene calls are TRBV4-1 and TRBJ1-4; D is ambiguous. Between the trimmed V and J ends, which lost 4 bases and 8 bases, there was a span of 11 bases. The V gene's germline CDR1 is MGHRA and CDR2 YSYEKL. This CDR3 spans 13 amino acids. Here the CDR3 reads CASSPLAGEKLFF. CDR3 in DNA: TGCGCCAGCAGCCCTTTAGCTGGCGAAAAACTGTTTTTT.

There are a few counts of this clone. V and J are TRBV19 and TRBJ1-2; D not resolved. V was shortened by 7 bases and J by 4 bases, with 16 bases between the two germline ends. The V gene's germline CDR1 is LNHDA and CDR2 SQIVND (reference sequence). The CDR3 runs 14 residues. The CDR3 spells CASIRTRGGYGYTF. CDR3 DNA sequence: TGTGCCAGTATCCGTACCAGAGGAGGCTATGGCTACACCTTC.

This rearrangement joins TRBV19 to TRBJ2-5; D is possibly TRBD1 (5 bases). Germline loops: CDR1 LNHDA, CDR2 SQIVND (reference sequence). CDR3 length: 14 residues. Trimming took 3 bases from V and 1 from J, leaving 9 bases between them. CDR3 nucleotide sequence: TGTGCCAGTAGTATGGGGCAGGGCCAAGAGACCCAGTACTTC. Translation gives CASSMGQGQETQYF.

DNA of the CDR3: TGTGCCAGCAGCTTGGGTGCCAGGGGGTACGACAATGAGCAGTTCTTC. Its translation: CASSLGARGYDNEQFF. The J gene is TRBJ2-1, the V gene TRBV5-6; 7 positions agree with TRBD1. Germline V gene lookup returns CDR1 SGHDT and CDR2 YYEEEE. V trimming: 0 bases; J trimming: 5 bases; junction bases outside the gene matches: 8. There are 16 residues in the CDR3.

The chain combines TRBV29-1 with TRBJ2-2; 13 bases map to TRBD2. With 1 base clipped from V and 4 bases from J, the junction kept 3 bases outside the gene matches. Germline values: CDR1 SQVTM, CDR2 ANQGSEA. The CDR3 is 16 amino acids. The CDR3 region has the DNA TGCAGCGTTGAAGGGACTAGCGGGAGCGTCACCGGGGAGCTGTTTTTT. This encodes CSVEGTSGSVTGELFF.

The chain has TRBV27 and TRBJ1-1; D is ambiguous. Germline CDR1 is MNHEY and CDR2 is SMNVEV (reference sequence). The CDR3 runs 13 residues. The V end lost 2 bases, the J end lost 7 bases, and 11 bases lay between the germline ends. The CDR3 region is CASSLNGQLEAFF. CDR3 nucleotide sequence: TGTGCCAGCAGTTTAAATGGGCAGCTTGAAGCTTTCTTT.

In nucleotides, the CDR3 is TGTGCCTGGAGTGGGGCGGGAGTTGAGAATGAGCAGTTCTTC. Its protein is CAWSGAGVENEQFF. The V call is TRBV30, the J call TRBJ2-1, with TRBD2 matching over 7 bases. This CDR3 has 14 amino acids. CDR1 is GTSNPN and CDR2 is SVGIG in the germline V gene (reference sequence). The V gene end was trimmed by 1 base and the J gene end by 7 bases; junction bases not matched to a gene: 7.

As DNA, the CDR3 is TGTGCCAGCAGATCCCAAGGGAGCTCCTACAATGAGCAGTTCTTC. Translated, it gives CASRSQGSSYNEQFF. This chain joins TRBV28 and TRBJ2-1, with D possibly matching TRBD2 (5 bases). This CDR3 has 15 residues. Germline-derived CDR1 and CDR2 are MDHEN and SYDVKM. Trimming pared 6 bases from V and 0 bases from J, leaving 12 bases between.

The rearrangement joins TRBV6-5 to TRBJ2-7; possible D gene TRBD2, 5 bases. Trimming took 0 bases from V and 3 from J, leaving 12 bases between them. The length of the CDR3 is 15 residues. Germline V lookup: CDR1 MNHEY, CDR2 SVGAGI. The CDR3 sequence: CASSYSRGFNYEQYF. In DNA form, the CDR3 reads TGTGCCAGCAGTTACTCGAGAGGGTTCAACTACGAGCAGTACTTC.

The CDR3 DNA reads TGTGCCAGCAGCTTGACGGGAGTAGAGACCCAGTACTTC. Its protein product is CASSLTGVETQYF. This rearrangement joins TRBV5-6 to TRBJ2-5; perhaps TRBD2 as D (6 bases). Germline loops: CDR1 SGHDT, CDR2 YYEEEE. V lost 1 base and J 4 bases, leaving 8 bases between the germline ends. The CDR3 covers 13 residues.

The DNA of the CDR3 is TGTGCCAGCAGCTACAGGGGGCAAAACATTCAGTACTTC. It is translated as CASSYRGQNIQYF. The chain links TRBV7-2 to TRBJ2-4; the match to TRBD1 covers 9 bases. The CDR3 has 13 amino acids. Germline CDR1 is SGHTA and CDR2 is FQGNSA. V shed 4 bases, J shed 5 bases, and the junction held 0 bases outside the gene matches.

V gene TRBV2 combines with J gene TRBJ2-7; D is perhaps TRBD1 (6 bases). V was cut by 6 bases and J by 6 bases, with 15 bases left in between. The CDR3 spans 13 residues. CDR1 is SNHLY and CDR2 is FYNNEI in the germline V gene. DNA for the CDR3: TGTGCCAGCAGCCCCGAGAGAGGGGGCGAGCAGTACTTC. Its protein product is CASSPERGGEQYF.

The chain joins TRBV10-3 to TRBJ1-4; D gene ambiguous. The length of the CDR3 is 13 residues. V was shortened by 0 bases and J by 7 bases, with 6 bases between the two germline ends. Germline assignment: CDR1 ENHRY and CDR2 SYGVKD. The CDR3 coding sequence is TGTGCCATCAGTGAGTCGCGGGTTGAAAAACTGTTTTTT. Its protein is CAISESRVEKLFF.

This clone was seen once. CDR3 bases: TGTGCCAGCAGTAGGGGACTCGACTACAATGAGCAGTTCTTC. Residues: CASSRGLDYNEQFF. This chain uses TRBV6-6 with TRBJ2-1, with D possibly TRBD2 on 6 matching bases. Trimming took 5 bases from V and 3 from J, leaving 11 bases between them. The germline CDR1 and CDR2 sequences are MNHNY and SVGAGI (reference sequence). CDR3 length: 14 residues.

The rearrangement joins TRBV5-1 to TRBJ1-6; 8 nucleotides align to TRBD1. The CDR3 has 15 residues. V dropped 4 bases and J dropped 7; count of bases not matched to a gene: 7. Germline CDR1 reads SGHRS; CDR2 reads YFSETQ. In DNA, the CDR3 is TGCGCCAGCAGCCCCAGGGGGCAAAACAATTCACCCCTCCACTTT. As protein: CASSPRGQNNSPLHF.

This chain uses TRBV10-2 with TRBJ2-1, with 12 bases fitting TRBD2. The germline V gene encodes CDR1 WSHSY and CDR2 SAAADI. With V trimmed by 6 bases and J by 7 bases, 7 bases remained unmatched. This CDR3 spans 15 amino acids. The CDR3 reads CASRRTSGTRNEQFF. CDR3 nucleotide sequence: TGCGCCAGCAGGAGGACTAGCGGGACGCGGAATGAGCAGTTCTTC.

The gene calls are TRBV2 and TRBJ2-7; possible D gene TRBD2, 6 bases. The length of the CDR3 is 16 residues. The V gene's germline CDR1 is SNHLY and CDR2 FYNNEI. Trimming cost V 7 bases and J 0 bases, with 19 bases left between them. CDR3 protein: CASTQIPGLTSYEQYF. The CDR3 DNA sequence: TGTGCCAGCACCCAAATACCGGGACTTACCTCCTACGAGCAGTACTTC.

This clone was counted only a few times. The V gene is TRBV7-3, the J gene TRBJ2-2; D ambiguous. V lost 4 bases, J lost 7 bases, and 10 bases lay in between. The CDR3 covers 13 residues. Germline CDR1 reads SGHTA; CDR2 reads FQGTGA. The CDR3 coding sequence is TGTGCCAGCAGCTCCGACTCGTTCGGGGAGCTGTTTTTT. Protein: CASSSDSFGELFF.

In this sample, this clone turned up a few times. The chain is built from TRBV6-5 and TRBJ1-6; the match to TRBD1 covers 9 bases. The V and J ends lost 10 bases and 10 bases, in that order; junction bases with no gene match: 11. In germline, CDR1 is MNHEY, CDR2 SVGAGI. CDR3 length: 14 amino acids. The CDR3 DNA reads TGTGCCAACATAGGGACAGGGATAGAGTCACCCCTCCACTTT. This encodes CANIGTGIESPLHF.

The gene calls are TRBV18 and TRBJ1-1, with a possible D match to TRBD1 (5 bases). The CDR3 totals 14 residues. Trimming removed 5 bases at V and 1 base at J, with 11 bases between. Per germline, CDR1 KGHSH and CDR2 LQKENI. In DNA, the CDR3 is TGTGCCAGCTCATCGAATACAGGGAACACTGAAGCTTTCTTT. Its translation is CASSSNTGNTEAFF.

The chain carries TRBV23-1 and TRBJ2-1; 7 nucleotides line up with TRBD2. TRBV23-1 is identified as an open reading frame with a role that is uncertain. There are 19 residues in the CDR3. Unmatched junction bases numbered 11, after V lost 0 bases and J lost 0 bases. The CDR3 nucleotides are TGCGCCAGCAGTCAATCGCCCCTCAGCGGGACGACCTCCTACAATGAGCAGTTCTTC. Translated: CASSQSPLSGTTSYNEQFF.

This chain links TRBV19 with TRBJ2-2; 8 positions agree with TRBD1. The V segment lost 1 base and the J segment 1 base; nucleotides outside the gene matches: 5. In germline, CDR1 is LNHDA, CDR2 SQIVND (reference sequence). This CDR3 spans 17 amino acids. The CDR3 DNA reads as TGTGCCAGTAGTATAGGCCCTGGGACAGGGAACACCGGGGAGCTGTTTTTT. Protein: CASSIGPGTGNTGELFF.

This clone was seen more than once but under ten times. V and J are TRBV9 and TRBJ1-1; D is unclear. Germline V CDR1 and CDR2: SGDLS, YYNGEE. The CDR3 runs to 13 residues. Trimming left V 0 bases short and J 2 bases short, with 5 bases between. The CDR3 DNA reads as TGTGCCAGCAGCGTAGCAGGTAACACTGAAGCTTTCTTT. Its protein is CASSVAGNTEAFF.

The chain uses TRBV6-6 and TRBJ2-5; TRBD1 might be the D (6 bases). V was clipped by 0 bases and J by 11 bases, with 13 bases between them. CDR3 length equals 13 residues. Germline CDR1 reads MNHNY; CDR2 reads SVGAGI (reference sequence). The CDR3: CASSYSRGSEQYF. The CDR3 region has the DNA TGTGCCAGCAGTTACTCAAGGGGGTCGGAGCAGTACTTC.

The chain joins TRBV6-5 to TRBJ2-7, with 13 bases aligning to TRBD2. Germline values: CDR1 MNHEY, CDR2 SVGAGI. The trim removed 6 bases at V and 7 bases at J, leaving 9 bases unmatched. The length of the CDR3 is 15 residues. This chain's CDR3 is CASSHRTSGRSEQYF. The DNA for the CDR3 is TGTGCCAGCAGCCACAGGACTAGCGGGAGATCGGAGCAGTACTTC.

The V and J genes are TRBV28 and TRBJ2-5, with 7 bases lining up with TRBD1. V dropped 2 bases and J dropped 2; count of bases not matched to a gene: 17. The germline V gene encodes CDR1 MDHEN and CDR2 SYDVKM. The CDR3 runs 19 residues. The CDR3 protein is CASSLHGWEKGGQQETQYF. The DNA for the CDR3 is TGTGCCAGCAGTTTACATGGGTGGGAAAAAGGGGGCCAGCAAGAGACCCAGTACTTC.

The gene calls are TRBV6-5 and TRBJ2-2; 14 bases match TRBD2. Germline CDR1 and CDR2: MNHEY and SVGAGI. The CDR3 sequence is 15 residues long. V lost 7 bases and J lost 5; bases outside the gene matches: 3. The CDR3: CASKGLAGGTGELFF. The DNA of the CDR3 is TGTGCCAGCAAAGGACTAGCGGGGGGAACCGGGGAGCTGTTTTTT.

V gene TRBV9 combines with J gene TRBJ2-3; D is possibly TRBD1 (5 bases). The germline V gene has CDR1 SGDLS and CDR2 YYNGEE. This CDR3 spans 15 amino acids. V was trimmed by 0 bases and J by 2 bases, leaving 10 bases between them. CDR3 sequence reads: CASSVGQRFTDTQYF. In DNA form, the CDR3 reads TGTGCCAGCAGCGTAGGACAGCGCTTCACAGATACGCAGTATTTT.

The CDR3 loop is CASSVDGSGRAKDTQYF. CDR3 sequence (DNA): TGTGCCAGCAGCGTAGACGGTAGCGGGAGGGCCAAAGATACGCAGTATTTT. The gene calls are TRBV9 and TRBJ2-3; 11 positions agree with TRBD2. Germline values: CDR1 SGDLS, CDR2 YYNGEE. The CDR3 is 17 amino acids. Trimming at V came to 0 bases and at J to 5 bases, leaving 8 bases not matched to a gene.

This clone was picked up a small number of times. The J gene is TRBJ1-5, the V gene TRBV6-1; D gene ambiguous. This CDR3 comprises 16 residues. CDR1 is MNHNS, CDR2 SASEGT, per germline. Trimming removed 2 bases from V and 2 bases from J, with 13 bases in between. In nucleotides, the CDR3 is TGTGCCAGCAGTGAATCTTGGGCTTGGGGCAATCAGCCCCAGCATTTT. The encoded protein is CASSESWAWGNQPQHF.

The rearrangement uses TRBV9 and TRBJ2-1; TRBD2 agrees at 11 bases. Germline V lookup: CDR1 SGDLS, CDR2 YYNGEE. V lost 0 bases and J lost 0; bases outside the gene matches: 14. The CDR3 contains 21 residues. The CDR3 is CASSVATWTSGLGSSYNEQFF. For the CDR3, the DNA is TGTGCCAGCAGCGTAGCTACGTGGACTAGCGGGCTAGGTTCCTCCTACAATGAGCAGTTCTTC.